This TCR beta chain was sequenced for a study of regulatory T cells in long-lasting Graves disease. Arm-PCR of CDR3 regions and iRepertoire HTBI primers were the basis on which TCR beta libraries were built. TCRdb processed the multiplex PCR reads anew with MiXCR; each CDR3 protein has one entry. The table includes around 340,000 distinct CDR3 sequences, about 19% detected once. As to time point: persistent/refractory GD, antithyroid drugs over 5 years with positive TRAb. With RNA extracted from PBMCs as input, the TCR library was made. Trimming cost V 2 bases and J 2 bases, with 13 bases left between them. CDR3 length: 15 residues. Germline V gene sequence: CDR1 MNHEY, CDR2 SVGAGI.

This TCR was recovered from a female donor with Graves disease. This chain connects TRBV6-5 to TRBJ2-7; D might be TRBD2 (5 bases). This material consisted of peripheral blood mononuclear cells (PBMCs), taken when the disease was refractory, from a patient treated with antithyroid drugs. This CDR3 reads CASSYSLDGAYEQYF. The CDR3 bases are TGTGCCAGCAGTTACAGCCTGGACGGGGCCTACGAGCAGTACTTC.